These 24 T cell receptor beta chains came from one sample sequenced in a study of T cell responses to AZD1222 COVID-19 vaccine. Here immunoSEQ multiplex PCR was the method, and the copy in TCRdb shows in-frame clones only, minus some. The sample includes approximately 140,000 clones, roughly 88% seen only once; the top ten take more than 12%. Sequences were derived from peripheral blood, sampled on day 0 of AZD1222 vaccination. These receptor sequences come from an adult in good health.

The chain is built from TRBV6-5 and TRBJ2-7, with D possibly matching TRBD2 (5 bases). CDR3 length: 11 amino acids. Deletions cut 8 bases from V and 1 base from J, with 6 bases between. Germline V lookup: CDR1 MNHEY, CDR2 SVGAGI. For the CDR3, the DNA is TGTGCCAGCGGGAGTTCCTACGAGCAGTACTTC. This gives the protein CASGSSYEQYF.

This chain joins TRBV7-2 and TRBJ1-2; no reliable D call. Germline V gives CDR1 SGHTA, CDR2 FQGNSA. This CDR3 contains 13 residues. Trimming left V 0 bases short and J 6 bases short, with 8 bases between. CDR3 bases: TGTGCCAGCAGCTTAGCCATACCAAATGGCTACACCTTC. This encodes CASSLAIPNGYTF. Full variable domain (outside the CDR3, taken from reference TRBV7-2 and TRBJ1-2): GAGVSQSPSNKVTEKGKDVELRCDPISGHTALYWYRQSLGQGLEFLIYFQGNSAPDKSGLPSDRFSAERTGGSVSTLTIQRTQQEDSAVYLCASSLAIPNGYTFGSGTRLTVV.

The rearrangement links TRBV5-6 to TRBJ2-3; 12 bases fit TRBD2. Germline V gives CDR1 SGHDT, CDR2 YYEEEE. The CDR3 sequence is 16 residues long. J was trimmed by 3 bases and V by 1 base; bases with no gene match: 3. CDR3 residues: CASSLLTSGGTDTQYF. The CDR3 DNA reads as TGTGCCAGCAGCTTGTTAACTAGCGGGGGGACAGATACGCAGTATTTT.

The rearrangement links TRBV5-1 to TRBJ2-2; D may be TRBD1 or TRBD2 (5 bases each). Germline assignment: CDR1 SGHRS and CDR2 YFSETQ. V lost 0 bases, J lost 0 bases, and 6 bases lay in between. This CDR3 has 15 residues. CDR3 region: CASSLVGANTGELFF. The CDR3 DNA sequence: TGCGCCAGCAGCTTGGTGGGGGCGAACACCGGGGAGCTGTTTTTT.

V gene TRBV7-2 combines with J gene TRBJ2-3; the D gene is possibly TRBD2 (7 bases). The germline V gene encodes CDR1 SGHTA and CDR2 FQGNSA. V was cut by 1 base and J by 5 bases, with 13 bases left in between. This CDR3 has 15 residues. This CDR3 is CASSLEWGGIDTQYF. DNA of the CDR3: TGTGCCAGCAGCTTAGAGTGGGGGGGCATAGATACGCAGTATTTT.

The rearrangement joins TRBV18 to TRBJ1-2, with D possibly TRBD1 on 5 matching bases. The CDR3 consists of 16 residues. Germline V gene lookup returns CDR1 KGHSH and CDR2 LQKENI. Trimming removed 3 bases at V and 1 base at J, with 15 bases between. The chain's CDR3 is CASSPLLQGSNYGYTF. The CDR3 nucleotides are TGTGCCAGCTCACCTCTCCTCCAGGGCAGTAACTATGGCTACACCTTC.

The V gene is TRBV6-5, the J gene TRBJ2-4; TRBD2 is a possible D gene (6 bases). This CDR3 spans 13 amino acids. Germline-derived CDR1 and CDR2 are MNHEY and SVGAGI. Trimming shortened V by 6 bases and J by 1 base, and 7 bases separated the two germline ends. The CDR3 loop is CASREGAKNIQYF. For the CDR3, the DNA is TGTGCCAGCAGGGAGGGGGCCAAAAACATTCAGTACTTC.

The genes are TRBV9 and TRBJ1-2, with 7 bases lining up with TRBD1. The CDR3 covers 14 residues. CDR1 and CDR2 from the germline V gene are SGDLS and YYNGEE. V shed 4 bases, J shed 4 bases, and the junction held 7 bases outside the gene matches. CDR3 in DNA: TGTGCCAGCAGCCCCCGACAGGGAAGCTATGGCTACACCTTC. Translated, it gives CASSPRQGSYGYTF.

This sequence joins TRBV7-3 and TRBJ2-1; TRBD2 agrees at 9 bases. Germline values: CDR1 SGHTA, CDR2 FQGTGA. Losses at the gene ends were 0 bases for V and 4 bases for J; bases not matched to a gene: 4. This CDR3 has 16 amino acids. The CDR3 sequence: CASSLTQGLAYNEQFF. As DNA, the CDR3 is TGTGCCAGCAGCTTAACGCAGGGACTAGCTTACAATGAGCAGTTCTTC.

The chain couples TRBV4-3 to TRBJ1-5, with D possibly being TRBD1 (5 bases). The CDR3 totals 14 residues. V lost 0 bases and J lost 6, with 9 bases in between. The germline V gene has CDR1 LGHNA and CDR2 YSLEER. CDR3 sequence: CASSQEAGTQPQHF. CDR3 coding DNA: TGCGCCAGCAGCCAAGAAGCCGGGACTCAGCCCCAGCATTTT.

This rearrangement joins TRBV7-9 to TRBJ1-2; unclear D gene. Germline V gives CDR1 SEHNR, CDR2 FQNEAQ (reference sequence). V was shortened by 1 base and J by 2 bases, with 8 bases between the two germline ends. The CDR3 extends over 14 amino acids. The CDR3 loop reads CASSLGPRNYGYTF. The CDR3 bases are TGTGCCAGCAGCTTAGGTCCGAGAAACTATGGCTACACCTTC.

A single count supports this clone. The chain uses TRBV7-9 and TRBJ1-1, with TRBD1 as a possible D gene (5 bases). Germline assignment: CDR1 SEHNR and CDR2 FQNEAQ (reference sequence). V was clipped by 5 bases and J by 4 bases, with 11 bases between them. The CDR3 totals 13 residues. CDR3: CASSLTVGTEAFF. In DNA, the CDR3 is TGTGCCAGCAGCCTGACAGTTGGCACTGAAGCTTTCTTT.

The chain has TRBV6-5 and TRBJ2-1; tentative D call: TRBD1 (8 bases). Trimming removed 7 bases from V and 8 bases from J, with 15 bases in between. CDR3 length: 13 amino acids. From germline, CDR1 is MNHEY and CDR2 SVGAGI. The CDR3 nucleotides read TGTGCCAGCAATGTACAGGGGGGGGATGAGCAGTTCTTC. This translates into CASNVQGGDEQFF.

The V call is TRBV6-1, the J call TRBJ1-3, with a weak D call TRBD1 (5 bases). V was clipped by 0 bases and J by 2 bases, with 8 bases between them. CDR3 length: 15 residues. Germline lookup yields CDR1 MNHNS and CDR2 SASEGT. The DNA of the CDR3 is TGTGCCAGCAGTGAAGCGGGGGGGACTGGAAACACCATATATTTT. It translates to CASSEAGGTGNTIYF.

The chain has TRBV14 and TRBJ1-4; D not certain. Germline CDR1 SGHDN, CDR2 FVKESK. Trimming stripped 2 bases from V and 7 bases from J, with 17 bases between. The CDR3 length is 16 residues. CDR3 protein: CASSQPRDSRSEKLFF. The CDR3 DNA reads TGTGCCAGCAGCCAACCTAGAGACTCTCGAAGTGAAAAACTGTTTTTT.

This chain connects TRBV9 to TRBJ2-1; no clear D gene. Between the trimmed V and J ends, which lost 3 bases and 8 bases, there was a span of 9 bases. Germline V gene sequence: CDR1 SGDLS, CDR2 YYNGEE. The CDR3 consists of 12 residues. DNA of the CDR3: TGTGCCAGCAGCGGTAGGAGCTATGAGCAGTTCTTC. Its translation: CASSGRSYEQFF.

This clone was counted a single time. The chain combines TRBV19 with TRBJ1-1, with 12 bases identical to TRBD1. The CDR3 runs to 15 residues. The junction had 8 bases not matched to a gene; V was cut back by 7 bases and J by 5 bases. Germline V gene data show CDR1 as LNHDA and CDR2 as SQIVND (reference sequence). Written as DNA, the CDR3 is TGTGCCAGTACGGAGGGACAGGGGGCGCGGACTGAAGCTTTCTTT. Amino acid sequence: CASTEGQGARTEAFF.

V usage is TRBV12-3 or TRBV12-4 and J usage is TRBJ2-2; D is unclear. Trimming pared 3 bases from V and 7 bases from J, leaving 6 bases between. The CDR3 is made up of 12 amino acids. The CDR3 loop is CASSFPGGELFF. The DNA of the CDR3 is TGTGCCAGCAGTTTTCCGGGCGGGGAGCTGTTTTTT.

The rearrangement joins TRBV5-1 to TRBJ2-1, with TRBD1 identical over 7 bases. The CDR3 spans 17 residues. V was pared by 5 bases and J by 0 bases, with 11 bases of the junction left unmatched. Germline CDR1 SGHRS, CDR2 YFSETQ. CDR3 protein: CASSPARGLGSYNEQFF. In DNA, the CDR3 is TGCGCCAGCAGTCCCGCGAGGGGGCTCGGCTCCTACAATGAGCAGTTCTTC. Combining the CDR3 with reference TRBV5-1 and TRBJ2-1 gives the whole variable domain KAGVTQTPRYLIKTRGQQVTLSCSPISGHRSVSWYQQTPGQGLQFLFEYFSETQRNKGNFPGRFSGRQFSNSRSEMNVSTLELGDSALYLCASSPARGLGSYNEQFFGPGTRLTVL.

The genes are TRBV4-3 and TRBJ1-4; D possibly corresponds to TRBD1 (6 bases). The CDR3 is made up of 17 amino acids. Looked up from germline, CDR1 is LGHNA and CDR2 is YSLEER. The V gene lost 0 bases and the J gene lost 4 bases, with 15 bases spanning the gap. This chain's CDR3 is CASSQDFRGGNNEKLFF. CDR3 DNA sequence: TGCGCCAGCAGCCAAGATTTTAGGGGGGGGAATAATGAAAAACTGTTTTTT.

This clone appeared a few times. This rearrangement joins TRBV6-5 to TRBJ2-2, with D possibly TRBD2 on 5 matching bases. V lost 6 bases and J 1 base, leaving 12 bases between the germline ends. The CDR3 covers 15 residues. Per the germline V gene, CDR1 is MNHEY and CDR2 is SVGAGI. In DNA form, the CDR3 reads TGTGCCAGCAGCCGGACCGGGGAGAACACCGGGGAGCTGTTTTTT. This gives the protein CASSRTGENTGELFF.

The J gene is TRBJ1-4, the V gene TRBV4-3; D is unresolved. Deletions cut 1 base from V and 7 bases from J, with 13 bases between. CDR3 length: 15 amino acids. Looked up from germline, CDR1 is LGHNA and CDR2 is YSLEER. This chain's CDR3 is CASSQVLAPFEKLFF. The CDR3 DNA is TGCGCCAGCAGCCAAGTGTTGGCCCCTTTTGAAAAACTGTTTTTT.

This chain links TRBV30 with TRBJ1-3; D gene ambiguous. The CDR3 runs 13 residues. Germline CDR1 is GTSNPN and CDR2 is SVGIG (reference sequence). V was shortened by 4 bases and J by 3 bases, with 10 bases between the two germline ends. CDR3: CAWTGLFGNTIYF. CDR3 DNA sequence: TGTGCCTGGACGGGTTTATTTGGAAACACCATATATTTT.

The CDR3 DNA is TGTGCCTGGAGAAAGACAGGGCAGAAAGAGACCCAGTACTTC. This sequence encodes CAWRKTGQKETQYF. This chain uses TRBV30 with TRBJ2-5; the match to TRBD1 covers 7 bases. J lost 3 bases, V lost 3 bases, and 7 bases had no gene match. The germline V gene encodes CDR1 GTSNPN and CDR2 SVGIG (reference sequence). The CDR3 has 14 residues.